This T cell receptor (beta chain) came from a study of shared clonotypes between healthy human individuals. General study findings and limits: The sharing of roughly 5% of naive CD4 clonotypes was seen across a handful of donors.

Comments on this clone: No antigen is known for it.

Deep level was the assay's run setting. Sorted-subset replicate PCR reactions contained 150 to 200 ng DNA, corresponding to about 30,000 T cell genomes. The method was immunoSEQ multiplex PCR; TCRdb's version includes in-frame clones alone and lacks a portion of them. This repertoire shows some 2,000,000 clones, around 96% found once; its top ten account for more than 0.95%. Naive CD8 cells lacked CD45RO and underwent positive selection for CCR7, leaving out terminally differentiated effector memory CD45RA+ cells. Trimming shortened V by 5 bases and J by 2 bases, and 18 bases separated the two germline ends. The CDR3 runs to 16 residues. The germline V gene has CDR1 MDHEN and CDR2 SYDVKM.

This chain joins TRBV28 and TRBJ2-5; D is possibly TRBD1 or TRBD2 (5 bases each). Sequencing was done on a sample of naive CD8+ T cells sorted from blood. This receptor was taken from a man aged 18 to 29 in good health. The CDR3 DNA sequence: TGTGCCAGCAGTCCCCAAGCCCGGGACGATCAAGAGACCCAGTACTTC. As protein: CASSPQARDDQETQYF.